Listed below are T cell receptor beta chains from one sample, sequenced in a study of T-cell memory formation after mild COVID-19. One entry per CDR3 protein, called by TCRdb with MiXCR from the 5' RACE reads. The table shows approximately 30,000 distinct CDR3 sequences, with just under 8% occurring only once. The specimen was PBMCs or a T cell subset sorted from them (not recorded which). The source is a man aged 18 to 29 who had mild COVID-19 (a few samples of this study predate the infection). Cell type and time point are not known. The conserved cysteine and the conserved F or W are not part of the CDR3 here. The order of the fields is V gene, clone size, J gene, CDR3 protein. Clone size is not always given. Where it is, it says once, few, many or a class for expanded clones.

TRBV5-1,many,TRBJ2-5,ASSFTGLEAETQY
TRBV7-2,many,TRBJ1-5,ASSFTGPNQPQH
TRBV16,many,TRBJ1-6,ASSTLGGDSPLH
TRBV4-3,many,TRBJ1-1,ASSQGRTFGKNTEAF
TRBV4-3,few,TRBJ1-1,ASSQERITNAEAF
TRBV4-1,few,TRBJ1-2,ASSGGTGDNT
TRBV29-1,many,TRBJ2-2,SVDGLGTGELF
TRBV20-1,-,TRBJ2-3,SARDPGGSTDTQY
TRBV5-6,few,TRBJ1-2,ASSDLGRVGYT
TRBV5-1,medium-sized,TRBJ2-3,ASSQPEGDTQY
TRBV20-1,many,TRBJ1-2,SATGGGSPYGYT
TRBV6-2/TRBV6-3,many,TRBJ2-5,ASKVPREQETQY
TRBV2,many,TRBJ2-5,ASSGNGGEETQY
TRBV7-3,many,TRBJ2-3,ASSSTGVPDTQY
TRBV7-9,-,TRBJ2-3,ASSLWADTQY
TRBV6-6,few,TRBJ2-3,ASSSKPGSGTQY
TRBV6-5,many,TRBJ1-5,ASSSFGTAQPQH
TRBV2,many,TRBJ1-2,ASRPGQGIARNYGYT
TRBV5-6,few,TRBJ1-1,ASYLGPHTEAF
TRBV27,-,TRBJ2-7,ASSWDWASEQY
TRBV14,-,TRBJ2-3,ASSQTYPGSVYTQY
TRBV7-9,-,TRBJ2-7,ASSLEGTGVSEQY
TRBV2,-,TRBJ2-1,ASKRGTDSEQF
TRBV7-2,many,TRBJ2-3,ASSWQPSTDTQY
TRBV12-3/TRBV12-4,many,TRBJ1-1,ASGVMNTEAF
TRBV7-7,many,TRBJ2-7,ASSSSTGSGEQY
TRBV3-1,few,TRBJ2-5,ASSQAGGETQY
TRBV18,many,TRBJ2-7,ASSPTSLYEQY
TRBV5-1,-,TRBJ2-2,ASSSDRGPTGELF
TRBV14,many,TRBJ2-3,ASSPPWPLEDTQY
TRBV3-1,-,TRBJ2-5,ASSQEDILWGQETQY
TRBV4-1,-,TRBJ2-1,ASSSAGGQNEQF
TRBV18,-,TRBJ1-3,ASSPGRSGNTIY
TRBV28,many,TRBJ1-5,ASNRYGNQPQH
TRBV5-6,many,TRBJ2-1,ASTKNNEQF
TRBV7-2,many,TRBJ2-5,ASSLAGGYQETQY
TRBV5-1,many,TRBJ2-7,ASSLASTNPYEQY
TRBV27,many,TRBJ2-3,ASSLNPAGGPNTQY
TRBV11-2,medium-sized,TRBJ1-2,ASSSGTGSGYT
TRBV6-6,many,TRBJ2-3,ASSLGQGIRTDTQY
TRBV4-2,many,TRBJ2-3,ASSQDWGATDTQY
TRBV3-1,many,TRBJ1-2,ASSQDSGYT
TRBV6-5,many,TRBJ1-6,ASSYGKYSPLH
TRBV14,few,TRBJ2-3,ASSQCLCRDNSTDTQY
TRBV7-9,many,TRBJ1-5,ASSLGQDHQPQH
TRBV29-1,many,TRBJ2-4,SVATGVGDIQY
TRBV24-1,-,TRBJ2-5,ATSDRQRQQQY